This TCR beta chain was observed in a study of PD-1 blockade in classical Hodgkin lymphoma. Overall study findings and caveats: Patients starting nivolumab less than 1 year after ASCT had lower diversity and were excluded from later analyses. Newly diagnosed patients were reported to exhibit reduced baseline TCR diversity relative to healthy donors.

Remarks on this clone: Its antigen is undetermined.

Method: immunoSEQ multiplex PCR; TCRdb's copy keeps in-frame clones and lacks some. The table includes 12,000 or so clones, approximately 85% detected once. This CDR3 is 15 amino acids long. V lost 6 bases to trimming and J lost 0 bases, with 12 bases between them. The germline V gene encodes CDR1 MDHEN and CDR2 SYDVKM. The time point: cycle 4 day 1 (C4D1), after about 6 weeks of nivolumab. Brentuximab vedotin exposure varied, and every patient relapsed after autologous stem cell transplantation. Thawed PBMCs were the source of CD8+ T cells, obtained through magnetic negative selection. Complete response, partial response or progressive disease constituted the best response categories observed. Treatment was intravenous nivolumab, 3 mg/kg every 2 weeks, until progression.

The material sequenced was CD8+ T cells from blood, taken before the fourth cycle of nivolumab. The V call is TRBV28, the J call TRBJ2-1; D uncertain. The sequence derives from a human donor with classical Hodgkin lymphoma. The donor label of this sample is uncertain. CDR3 DNA sequence: TGTGCCAGCAGCCCCGACCAGAGCTCCTACAATGAGCAGTTCTTC. Its translation: CASSPDQSSYNEQFF.